A single sample is the source of the 27 T cell receptor beta chains below, sequenced in a study of T cells in women clearing cervical HPV infection. The data were produced by immunoSEQ multiplex PCR, yet TCRdb's version contains in-frame clones alone and is incomplete. The sample data list about 48,000 clones. The specimen was blood buffy coat. Receptor source: a woman between 18 and 75 years old with a cervical HPV16 infection that either progressed to CIN3+ or cleared (not recorded which).

As for this clone: The read finishes 3 residues shy of the CDR3 end, and the germline J gene is used to complete it. Distinct nucleotide sequences in the sample also encode this CDR3. The chain has TRBV7-2 and TRBJ1-1; 8 bases line up with TRBD1. V dropped 8 bases and J dropped 6; count of bases not matched to a gene: 14. The CDR3 is made up of 15 amino acids. CDR1 is SGHTA and CDR2 is FQGNSA in the germline V gene. Here the CDR3 reads CASRGTGVSRAEAFF. The sequenced part of the CDR3 DNA is TGTGCCAGCCGTGGGACAGGAGTCTCTCGGGCTGAA.

In terms of frequency, this clone is medium-sized. From the germline J gene comes the end of the CDR3, since the read stops 3 residues before it. The chain combines TRBV12-5 with TRBJ2-7, with a weak D call TRBD2 (5 bases). The CDR3 consists of 16 residues. V was shortened by 2 bases and J by 4 bases, with 18 bases between the two germline ends. CDR1 is LGHNT, CDR2 FRNRAP, per germline. The CDR3 loop reads CASGLRRSGLEYEQYF. Partial CDR3 DNA: TGTGCTAGTGGTTTGAGGAGGAGTGGGCTTGAATACGAG. Based on the CDR3 plus reference TRBV12-5 and TRBJ2-7, the full variable domain is DARVTQTPRHKVTEMGQEVTMRCQPILGHNTVFWYRQTMMQGLELLAYFRNRAPLDDSGMPKDRFSAEMPDATLATLKIQPSEPRDSAVYFCASGLRRSGLEYEQYFGPGTRLTVT.

Details on this clone: The observed sequence ends 3 residues before the CDR3 terminus, with the missing tail filled in from the germline J gene. This sequence joins TRBV7-9 and TRBJ2-5; D gene ambiguous. The CDR3 has 13 residues. Germline CDR1 SEHNR, CDR2 FQNEAQ (reference sequence). Trimming pared 9 bases from V and 5 bases from J, leaving 16 bases between. CDR3 DNA (partial): TGTGCCAGTCGGGTTGCCGCCTCCGAGACC. This encodes CASRVAASET. The complete CDR3 sequence is CASRVAASETQYF.

Remarks on this clone: The read finishes 3 residues shy of the CDR3 end, and the germline J gene is used to complete it. The chain recombines TRBV30 with TRBJ1-1; maybe TRBD1 (5 bases). Germline values: CDR1 GTSNPN, CDR2 SVGIG (reference sequence). The V end lost 2 bases, the J end lost 1 base, and 8 bases lay between the germline ends. The CDR3 totals 13 residues. The CDR3 region is CAWSPQGNTEAFF. CDR3 DNA (partial): TGTGCCTGGAGTCCGCAGGGGAACACTGAA. The complete variable domain, with remaining parts taken from reference TRBV30 and TRBJ1-1, reads SQTIHQWPATLVQPVGSPLSLECTVEGTSNPNLYWYRQAAGRGLQLLFYSVGIGQISSEVPQNLSASRPQDRQFILSSKKLLLSDSGFYLCAWSPQGNTEAFFGQGTRLTVV.

Remarks on this clone: The read ends 3 residues shy of where the CDR3 ends; the end is completed using the germline J gene. This chain uses TRBV12-3 or TRBV12-4 with TRBJ2-5; D possibly corresponds to TRBD2 (5 bases). With 3 bases removed from V and 5 bases from J, the gap between germline ends came to 10 bases. The CDR3 loop spans 13 amino acids. The CDR3 reads CASSFRGLETQYF. Incomplete CDR3 DNA: TGTGCCAGCAGTTTTCGGGGTCTGGAGACC.

Details on this clone: Read data end 3 residues before the CDR3 end; the end is taken from the germline J gene. The chain joins TRBV18 to TRBJ1-2, with D maybe TRBD1 (6 bases). The germline CDR1 and CDR2 sequences are KGHSH and LQKENI. The V end was cut by 0 bases, the J end by 6 bases, with 20 bases between. The CDR3 sequence is 17 residues long. The sequenced part of the CDR3 DNA is TGTGCCAGCTCACCACCATCCGGCAACAGGGAACGGAATGGC. This encodes CASSPPSGNRERNG. The whole CDR3 reads CASSPPSGNRERNGYTF.

Notes on this clone: From the germline J gene comes the end of the CDR3, since the read stops 3 residues before it. V is TRBV30 and J is TRBJ1-4, with 9 bases identical to TRBD1. Germline CDR1 and CDR2: GTSNPN and SVGIG (reference sequence). The trim removed 4 bases at V and 7 bases at J, leaving 7 bases unmatched. CDR3 length: 14 amino acids. The sequenced CDR3 bases are TGTGCCTGGATGGACAGGGGCAGAGGTGAAAAA. Amino acids: CAWMDRGRGEK. The entire CDR3 protein reads CAWMDRGRGEKLFF.

About this clone: Read data end 3 residues before the CDR3 end; the end is taken from the germline J gene. The chain has TRBV2 and TRBJ1-1, with 8 bases identical to TRBD1. V trimming: 6 bases; J trimming: 7 bases; junction bases outside the gene matches: 13. The CDR3 contains 15 residues. The V gene's germline CDR1 is SNHLY and CDR2 FYNNEI. The CDR3 bases that were read are TGTGCCAGCAGGATAGACAGGGGCATACCGAGTGAA. Encoded protein: CASRIDRGIPSE. The full CDR3 sequence reads CASRIDRGIPSEAFF.

On this clone: The read halts 3 residues ahead of the CDR3 end, with the missing end drawn from the germline J gene. The rearrangement joins TRBV7-2 to TRBJ2-7, with D maybe TRBD2 (6 bases). The V and J ends lost 1 base and 2 bases respectively, with 9 bases between them. Germline CDR1 SGHTA, CDR2 FQGNSA. CDR3 length: 14 amino acids. The sequenced CDR3 bases are TGTGCCAGCAGCTTAGATAGGACTACCTACGAG. It translates to CASSLDRTTYE. The full CDR3 protein reads CASSLDRTTYEQYF.

Of note for this clone: The CDR3 end is not reached by the read, which stops 3 residues before it; the germline J gene fills it in. The rearrangement joins TRBV12-3 or TRBV12-4 to TRBJ2-7; 8 bases fit TRBD2. The CDR3 is 13 residues long. Unmatched junction bases numbered 6, after V lost 5 bases and J lost 6 bases. The CDR3 sequence is CASSISLAGEQYF. The sequenced part of the CDR3 DNA is TGTGCCAGCAGTATCTCCCTAGCGGGCGAG.

In the case of this clone: The sequenced fragment ends 3 residues before the CDR3 boundary, so the rest is inferred from the germline J gene. The chain has TRBV2 and TRBJ2-1; 8 bases line up with TRBD1. With V trimmed by 6 bases and J by 6 bases, 7 bases remained unmatched. The CDR3 spans 14 residues. In germline, CDR1 is SNHLY, CDR2 FYNNEI. The chain's CDR3 is CASRLETGVNEQFF. CDR3 DNA (partial): TGTGCCAGCAGATTGGAGACAGGGGTCAATGAG.

Comment on this clone: The read is 3 residues too short to cover the CDR3 end, so that end is filled in from the germline J gene. J is TRBJ1-2 and V is TRBV20-1; D remains ambiguous. Germline CDR1 and CDR2: DFQATT and SNEGSKA (reference sequence). Trimming took off 7 bases at V and 5 bases at J, with 11 bases between the two ends. The CDR3 covers 11 residues. The DNA read from the CDR3 is TGCAGTGTTGCAGGTGGTTATGGC. Amino acid sequence: CSVAGGYG. The whole CDR3 sequence is CSVAGGYGYTF.

The CDR3 spells CAIADRVEHNEQFF. CDR3 bases read: TGTGCCATTGCCGACAGGGTGGAGCACAATGAG. V usage is TRBV10-3 and J usage is TRBJ2-1, with 7 nucleotides matching TRBD1. The CDR3 is cut off 3 residues early in the read; its end comes from the germline J gene. Germline V gene lookup returns CDR1 ENHRY and CDR2 SYGVKD. J lost 5 bases, V lost 9 bases, and 10 bases had no gene match. This CDR3 spans 14 amino acids.

The covered CDR3 bases are TGTGCCAGCAGTTCGCCGGGACAGGGGGAAAACATT. Residues: CASSSPGQGENI. The entire CDR3 reads CASSSPGQGENIQYF. The rearrangement joins TRBV6-2 or TRBV6-3 to TRBJ2-4, with 11 nucleotides matching TRBD1. The read terminates 3 residues before the CDR3 end, so the remaining end is supplied by the germline J gene. The J segment lost 5 bases and the V segment lost 4 bases, leaving 4 bases of the junction unmatched. Germline V gene data show CDR1 as MNHEY and CDR2 as SVGEGT. The CDR3 totals 15 residues.

Concerning this clone: The read finishes 3 residues shy of the CDR3 end, and the germline J gene is used to complete it. V gene TRBV19 combines with J gene TRBJ1-4, with 7 bases matching TRBD1. J was trimmed by 7 bases and V by 3 bases; bases with no gene match: 14. The CDR3 spans 17 residues. Per the germline V gene, CDR1 is LNHDA and CDR2 is SQIVND (reference sequence). CDR3 DNA (partial): TGTGCCAGTAGTATCCAGGGGGGAATAGCCGGCCGTGAAAAA. This encodes CASSIQGGIAGREK. The complete CDR3 reads CASSIQGGIAGREKLFF.

A note on this clone: Read sequence stops 3 residues before the CDR3 end, and the germline J gene provides the missing end. At the DNA level, this CDR3 is encoded by other sequences in the same sample as well. The V and J genes are TRBV5-4 and TRBJ2-7; 9 bases align to TRBD2. The CDR3 spans 14 residues. Unmatched junction bases numbered 2, after V lost 2 bases and J lost 2 bases. Per germline, CDR1 SGHNT and CDR2 YYREEE (reference sequence). The chain's CDR3 is CASSLAGGPYEQYF. The CDR3 DNA, read in part, is TGTGCCAGCAGCTTAGCGGGGGGACCCTACGAG.

To note about this clone: The read falls 3 residues short of the CDR3 end, and the missing part is taken from the germline J gene. This chain uses TRBV29-1 with TRBJ2-3; possibly TRBD1 for D (5 bases). The V gene's germline CDR1 is SQVTM and CDR2 ANQGSEA. The CDR3 extends over 15 amino acids. Trimming removed 6 bases from V and 0 bases from J, with 16 bases in between. CDR3 DNA (partial): TGCAGCGTCGAAAGGACAACGACTAGCACAGATACG. It is translated as CSVERTTTSTDT. The full-length CDR3 reads as CSVERTTTSTDTQYF.

Details on this clone: The observed sequence ends 3 residues before the CDR3 terminus, with the missing tail filled in from the germline J gene. V is TRBV7-3 and J is TRBJ2-2; TRBD2 matches 8 bases. From germline, CDR1 is SGHTA and CDR2 FQGTGA. V was pared by 5 bases and J by 4 bases, with 6 bases of the junction left unmatched. The CDR3 spans 15 residues. CDR3 residues: CASSPTSGGTGELFF. The DNA read from the CDR3 is TGTGCCAGCAGCCCTACTAGCGGAGGCACCGGGGAG.

With regard to this clone: The read ends 3 residues before the CDR3 terminus; that terminus is restored from the germline J gene. The J gene is TRBJ2-3, the V gene TRBV19; 9 bases are a match to TRBD2. The ends lost 9 bases at V and 0 bases at J; junction bases unmatched: 4. CDR3 size: 14 residues. Germline-derived CDR1 and CDR2 are LNHDA and SQIVND (reference sequence). CDR3 protein: CASGLAWSTDTQYF. The covered CDR3 bases are TGTGCCAGCGGACTAGCGTGGAGCACAGATACG.

For this clone: Sequencing ends 3 residues short of the CDR3 end; the germline J gene provides the rest. V is TRBV11-1 and J is TRBJ1-1; a weak D match, TRBD1 (5 bases). Germline CDR1 and CDR2: SGHAT and FQDESV (reference sequence). The CDR3 runs to 14 residues. Trimming pared 2 bases from V and 2 bases from J, leaving 9 bases between. The CDR3 loop is CASSLNGHNTEAFF. The CDR3 DNA, read in part, is TGTGCCAGCAGCTTAAATGGACACAACACTGAA.

For this clone: The observed sequence ends 3 residues before the CDR3 terminus, with the missing tail filled in from the germline J gene. The chain employs TRBV11-2 and TRBJ2-3; 7 nucleotides line up with TRBD1. From germline, CDR1 is SGHAT and CDR2 FQNNGV. CDR3 length: 12 amino acids. Trimming cost V 5 bases and J 5 bases; bases outside gene matches: 1. The CDR3 is CASSPGGDTQYF. The sequenced CDR3 bases are TGTGCCAGCAGCCCAGGGGGAGATACG. Complete variable domain (other parts from reference TRBV11-2 and TRBJ2-3): EAGVAQSPRYKIIEKRQSVAFWCNPISGHATLYWYQQILGQGPKLLIQFQNNGVVDDSQLPKDRFSAERLKGVDSTLKIQPAKLEDSAVYLCASSPGGDTQYFGPGTRLTVL.

A word on this clone: The read gets to within 3 residues of the CDR3 end, and the germline J gene fills in the rest. The chain combines TRBV20-1 with TRBJ2-3; D is uncertain. CDR3 length: 12 residues. V was trimmed by 1 base and J by 3 bases, leaving 5 bases between them. Germline V gene sequence: CDR1 DFQATT, CDR2 SNEGSKA (reference sequence). The covered CDR3 bases are TGCAGTGCTAGAGTCGGGACAGATACG. As protein: CSARVGTDT. The whole CDR3 region reads CSARVGTDTQYF.

On this clone: The read ends 3 residues shy of where the CDR3 ends; the end is completed using the germline J gene. This sequence joins TRBV5-1 and TRBJ2-1; D is possibly TRBD1 (6 bases). The germline V gene encodes CDR1 SGHRS and CDR2 YFSETQ. Trimming stripped 4 bases from V and 8 bases from J, with 16 bases between. The CDR3 runs to 14 residues. The covered CDR3 bases are TGCGCCAGCAGCACGCGGACAGTTTTCGATGAG. This gives the protein CASSTRTVFDE. The CDR3 in full is CASSTRTVFDEQFF.

About this clone: The missing CDR3 end, 3 residues past where the read stops, is filled in from the germline J gene. The chain carries TRBV18 and TRBJ1-2, with a weak D call TRBD1 (5 bases). Trimming took 2 bases from V and 4 from J, leaving 14 bases between them. Germline V CDR1 and CDR2: KGHSH, LQKENI. The CDR3 consists of 15 residues. The covered CDR3 bases are TGTGCCAGCTCACCAACGGACGGAGGGGTCTATGGC. It specifies CASSPTDGGVYG. The CDR3 reads in full as CASSPTDGGVYGYTF.

As concerns this clone: The CDR3 goes on 3 residues after the read ends, and that part is filled in from the germline J gene. The chain combines TRBV9 with TRBJ2-3; 7 positions agree with TRBD1. Germline-derived CDR1 and CDR2 are SGDLS and YYNGEE. The J segment lost 2 bases and the V segment lost 2 bases, leaving 5 bases of the junction unmatched. The CDR3 has 15 amino acids. The CDR3 sequence is CASSVWDSYTDTQYF. CDR3 bases read: TGTGCCAGCAGCGTTTGGGACAGCTACACAGATACG.

Notes on this clone: Read data end 3 residues before the CDR3 end; the end is taken from the germline J gene. J is TRBJ1-5 and V is TRBV19, with D tentatively TRBD1 (5 bases). Trimming removed 2 bases at V and 1 base at J, with 18 bases between. Germline V gene lookup returns CDR1 LNHDA and CDR2 SQIVND (reference sequence). The CDR3 has 18 residues. The part of the CDR3 DNA that was read is TGTGCCAGTAGTATATCGGAGGGGAGCATTGGGAGCAATCAGCCC. Encoded protein: CASSISEGSIGSNQP. The full CDR3 reads CASSISEGSIGSNQPQHF. The full variable domain, with the rest looked up from reference TRBV19 and TRBJ1-5, is DGGITQSPKYLFRKEGQNVTLSCEQNLNHDAMYWYRQDPGQGLRLIYYSQIVNDFQKGDIAEGYSVSREKKESFPLTVTSAQKNPTAFYLCASSISEGSIGSNQPQHFGDGTRLSIL.

To note about this clone: The sequence runs out 3 residues before the end of the CDR3; the remainder is reconstructed from the germline J gene. The chain links TRBV20-1 to TRBJ2-7, with TRBD1 as a possible D gene (5 bases). The CDR3 is made up of 14 amino acids. CDR1 and CDR2 from the germline V gene are DFQATT and SNEGSKA (reference sequence). V was clipped by 2 bases and J by 3 bases, with 14 bases between them. The sequenced part of the CDR3 DNA is TGCAGTGCTAGACAGGGAAGTAAGGTCTACGAG. Translated, it gives CSARQGSKVYE. The entire CDR3 reads CSARQGSKVYEQYF.